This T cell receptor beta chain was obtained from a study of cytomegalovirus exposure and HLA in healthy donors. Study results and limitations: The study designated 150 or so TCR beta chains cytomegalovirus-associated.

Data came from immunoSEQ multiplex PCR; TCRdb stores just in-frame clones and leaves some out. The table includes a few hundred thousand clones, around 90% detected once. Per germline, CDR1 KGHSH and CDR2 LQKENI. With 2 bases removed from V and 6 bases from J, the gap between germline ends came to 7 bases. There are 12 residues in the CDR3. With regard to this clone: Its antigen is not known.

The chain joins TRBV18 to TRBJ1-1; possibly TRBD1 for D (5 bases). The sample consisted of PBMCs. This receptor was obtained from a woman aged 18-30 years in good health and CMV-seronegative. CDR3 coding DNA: TGTGCCAGCTCACCAGGGGCGCCTGAAGCTTTCTTT. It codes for CASSPGAPEAFF.